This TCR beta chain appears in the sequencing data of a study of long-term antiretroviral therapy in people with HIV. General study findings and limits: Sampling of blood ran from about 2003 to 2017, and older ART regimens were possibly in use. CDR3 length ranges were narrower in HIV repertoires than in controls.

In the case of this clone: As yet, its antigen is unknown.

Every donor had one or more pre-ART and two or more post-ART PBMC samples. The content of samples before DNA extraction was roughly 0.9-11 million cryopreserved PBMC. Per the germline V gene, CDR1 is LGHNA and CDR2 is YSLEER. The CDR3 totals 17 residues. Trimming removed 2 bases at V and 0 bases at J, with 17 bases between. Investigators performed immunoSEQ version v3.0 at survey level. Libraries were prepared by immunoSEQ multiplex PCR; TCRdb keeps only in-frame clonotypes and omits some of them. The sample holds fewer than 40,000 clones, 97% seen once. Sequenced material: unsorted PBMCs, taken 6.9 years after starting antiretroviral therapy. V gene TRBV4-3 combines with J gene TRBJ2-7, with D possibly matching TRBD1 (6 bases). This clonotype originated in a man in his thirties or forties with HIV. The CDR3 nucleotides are TGCGCCAGCAGCCAATCGACAGGAGTGCCGGCCTCCTACGAGCAGTACTTC. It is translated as CASSQSTGVPASYEQYF.